This T cell receptor beta chain was identified during a study of cytomegalovirus exposure and HLA in healthy donors. Points from the study as a whole: Researchers left out some V segments, among them TRBV6-2 and TRBV6-3, as indistinguishable. Several of the most significant clusters were apparently associated with common viral pathogens in a later analysis.

As to this clone: Its antigen remains unknown.

PCR amplification relied on 60 Vbeta primers (plus 13 Jbeta primers). Produced via immunoSEQ multiplex PCR; TCRdb's table is partial and in-frame only. The sample gives about 100,000 clones, around 74% of which show up once; about 6.6% is in the top ten. This CDR3 spans 16 amino acids. Germline V gene sequence: CDR1 SGDLS, CDR2 YYNGEE. The V gene end was trimmed by 4 bases and the J gene end by 7 bases; junction bases not matched to a gene: 13. V and J are TRBV9 and TRBJ2-1; 8 bases map to TRBD2. The TCR originated in a man aged 40-49 years in good health and CMV-seropositive. What was sequenced was PBMCs. CDR3 in amino acids: CASSSPPGRAGNEQFF. CDR3 sequence (DNA): TGTGCCAGCAGCTCCCCCCCCGGGAGGGCCGGGAATGAGCAGTTCTTC.